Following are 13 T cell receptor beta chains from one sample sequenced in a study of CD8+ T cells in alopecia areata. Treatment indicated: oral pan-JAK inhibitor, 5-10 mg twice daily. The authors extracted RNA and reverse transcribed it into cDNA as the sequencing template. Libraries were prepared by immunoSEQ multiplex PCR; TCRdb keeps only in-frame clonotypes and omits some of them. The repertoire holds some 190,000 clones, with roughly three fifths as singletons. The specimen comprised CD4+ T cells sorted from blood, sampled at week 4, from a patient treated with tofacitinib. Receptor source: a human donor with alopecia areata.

CDR3 nucleotide sequence: TGTGCCAGCAGACCACCGGGACTAGCTTACGATACGCAGTATTTT. Protein: CASRPPGLAYDTQYF. The rearrangement links TRBV7-2 to TRBJ2-3, with 9 positions matching TRBD2. The J segment lost 6 bases and the V segment lost 6 bases, leaving 10 bases of the junction unmatched. The germline CDR1 and CDR2 sequences are SGHTA and FQGNSA. This CDR3 spans 15 amino acids. The whole variable domain, filled in from reference TRBV7-2 and TRBJ2-3, reads GAGVSQSPSNKVTEKGKDVELRCDPISGHTALYWYRQSLGQGLEFLIYFQGNSAPDKSGLPSDRFSAERTGGSVSTLTIQRTQQEDSAVYLCASRPPGLAYDTQYFGPGTRLTVL.

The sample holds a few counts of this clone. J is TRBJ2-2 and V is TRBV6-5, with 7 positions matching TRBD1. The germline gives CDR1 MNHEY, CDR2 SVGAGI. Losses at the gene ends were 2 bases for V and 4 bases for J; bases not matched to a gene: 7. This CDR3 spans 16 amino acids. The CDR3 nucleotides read TGTGCCAGCAGTTACAATAGGGGGCGCGGCACCGGGGAGCTGTTTTTT. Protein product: CASSYNRGRGTGELFF.

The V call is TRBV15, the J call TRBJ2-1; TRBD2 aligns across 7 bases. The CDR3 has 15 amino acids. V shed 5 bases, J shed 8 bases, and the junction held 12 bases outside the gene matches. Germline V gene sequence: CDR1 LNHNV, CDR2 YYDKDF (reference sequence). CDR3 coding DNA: TGTGCCACCAGCCCAGGAAGTGGGGGAGGGTATGAGCAGTTCTTC. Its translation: CATSPGSGGGYEQFF.

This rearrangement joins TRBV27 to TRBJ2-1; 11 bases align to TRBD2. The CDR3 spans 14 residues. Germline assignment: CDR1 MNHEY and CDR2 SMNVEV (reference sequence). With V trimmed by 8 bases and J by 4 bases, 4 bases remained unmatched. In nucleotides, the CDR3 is TGTGCCAGCGGGACTAGCGGAATATACAATGAGCAGTTCTTC. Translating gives CASGTSGIYNEQFF.

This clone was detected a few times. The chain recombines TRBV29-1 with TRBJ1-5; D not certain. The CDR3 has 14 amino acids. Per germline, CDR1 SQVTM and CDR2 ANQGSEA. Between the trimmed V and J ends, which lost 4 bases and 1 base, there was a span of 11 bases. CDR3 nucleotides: TGCAGCGTTGTAGTCAGTGGGAGCAATCAGCCCCAGCATTTT. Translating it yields CSVVVSGSNQPQHF. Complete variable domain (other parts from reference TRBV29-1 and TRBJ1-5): SAVISQKPSRDICQRGTSLTIQCQVDSQVTMMFWYRQQPGQSLTLIATANQGSEATYESGFVIDKFPISRPNLTFSTLTVSNMSPEDSSIYLCSVVVSGSNQPQHFGDGTRLSIL.

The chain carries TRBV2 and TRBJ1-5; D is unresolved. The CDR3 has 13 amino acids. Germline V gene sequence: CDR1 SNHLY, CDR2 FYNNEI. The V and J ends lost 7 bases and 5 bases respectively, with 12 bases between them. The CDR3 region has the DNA TGTGCCAGCAAGGTCGGTGGTTATCAGCCCCAGCATTTT. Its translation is CASKVGGYQPQHF. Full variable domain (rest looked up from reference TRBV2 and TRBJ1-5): EPEVTQTPSHQVTQMGQEVILRCVPISNHLYFYWYRQILGQKVEFLVSFYNNEISEKSEIFDDQFSVERPDGSNFTLKIRSTKLEDSAMYFCASKVGGYQPQHFGDGTRLSIL.

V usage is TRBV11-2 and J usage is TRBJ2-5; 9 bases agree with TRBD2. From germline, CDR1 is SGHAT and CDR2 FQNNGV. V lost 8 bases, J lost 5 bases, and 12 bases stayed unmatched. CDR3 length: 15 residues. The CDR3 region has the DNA TGTGCCAGCCTGCTTCGGCGGGAGGGCCGGGAGACCCAGTACTTC. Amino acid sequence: CASLLRREGRETQYF. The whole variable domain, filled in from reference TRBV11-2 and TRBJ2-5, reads EAGVAQSPRYKIIEKRQSVAFWCNPISGHATLYWYQQILGQGPKLLIQFQNNGVVDDSQLPKDRFSAERLKGVDSTLKIQPAKLEDSAVYLCASLLRREGRETQYFGPGTRLLVL.

The CDR3 DNA reads as TGTGCCAGCAGACGTGGGGCCTCCTACGAGCAGTACTTC. Protein: CASRRGASYEQYF. This chain links TRBV6-6 with TRBJ2-7; maybe TRBD1 (5 bases). Per the germline V gene, CDR1 is MNHNY and CDR2 is SVGAGI (reference sequence). V lost 6 bases to trimming and J lost 0 bases, with 9 bases between them. The CDR3 spans 13 residues.

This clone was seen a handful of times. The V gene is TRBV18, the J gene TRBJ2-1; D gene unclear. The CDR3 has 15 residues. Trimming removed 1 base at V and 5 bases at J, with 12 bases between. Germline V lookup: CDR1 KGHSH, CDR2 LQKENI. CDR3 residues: CASSPLFSSDNEQFF. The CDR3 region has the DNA TGTGCCAGCTCACCACTGTTTTCATCGGACAATGAGCAGTTCTTC. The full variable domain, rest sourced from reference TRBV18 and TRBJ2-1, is NAGVMQNPRHLVRRRGQEARLRCSPMKGHSHVYWYRQLPEEGLKFMVYLQKENIIDESGMPKERFSAEFPKEGPSILRIQQVVRGDSAAYFCASSPLFSSDNEQFFGPGTRLTVL.

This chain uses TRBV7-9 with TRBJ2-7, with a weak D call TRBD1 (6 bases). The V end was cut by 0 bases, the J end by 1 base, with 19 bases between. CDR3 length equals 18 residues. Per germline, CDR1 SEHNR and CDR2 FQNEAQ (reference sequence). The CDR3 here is CASSLARTAVLGSYEQYF. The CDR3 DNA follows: TGTGCCAGCAGCTTAGCCCGGACAGCCGTCCTCGGGTCCTACGAGCAGTACTTC.

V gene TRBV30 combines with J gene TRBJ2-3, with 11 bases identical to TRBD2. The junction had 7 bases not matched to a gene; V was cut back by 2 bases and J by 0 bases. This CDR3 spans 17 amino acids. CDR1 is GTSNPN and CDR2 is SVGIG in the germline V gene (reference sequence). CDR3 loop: CAWSPRTSGLSTDTQYF. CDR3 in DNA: TGTGCCTGGAGTCCTAGGACTAGCGGGCTAAGCACAGATACGCAGTATTTT.

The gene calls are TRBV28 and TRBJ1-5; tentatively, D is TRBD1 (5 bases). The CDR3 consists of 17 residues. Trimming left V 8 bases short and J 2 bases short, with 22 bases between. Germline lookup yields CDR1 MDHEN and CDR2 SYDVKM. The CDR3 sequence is CASHAGFGGFGNQPQHF. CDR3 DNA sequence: TGTGCCAGCCACGCCGGCTTTGGGGGATTTGGCAATCAGCCCCAGCATTTT. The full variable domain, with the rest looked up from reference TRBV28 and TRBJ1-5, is DVKVTQSSRYLVKRTGEKVFLECVQDMDHENMFWYRQDPGLGLRLIYFSYDVKMKEKGDIPEGYSVSREKKERFSLILESASTNQTSMYLCASHAGFGGFGNQPQHFGDGTRLSIL.

The CDR3: CSVGQGSTDTQYF. CDR3 sequence (DNA): TGCAGCGTTGGACAGGGGTCCACAGATACGCAGTATTTT. The chain has TRBV29-1 and TRBJ2-3; 8 nucleotides agree with TRBD1. This CDR3 contains 13 residues. The V gene's germline CDR1 is SQVTM and CDR2 ANQGSEA. V lost 4 bases to trimming and J lost 2 bases; unmatched junction nucleotides: 2.